This is a list of T cell receptor beta chains from one sample in a study of cytomegalovirus exposure and HLA in healthy donors. Produced via immunoSEQ multiplex PCR; TCRdb's table is partial and in-frame only. The sample consists of roughly 180,000 clones, roughly 9.5% of them appearing once. The source material was PBMCs. These receptors were collected from a woman in her 30s in good health and CMV-seropositive. Both conserved end residues are part of each CDR3. The D gene is left open where the match is weak. Clone size is stated in some rows and not others, as once, few, many or a class when expanded.

size,V,J,D,CDR3,DNA
-,TRBV27,TRBJ1-2,TRBD1,CASSLLDRGWHGYTF,TGTGCCAGCAGTCTCTTGGACAGGGGATGGCATGGCTACACCTTC
few,TRBV6-5,TRBJ2-7,-,CASSTTGGSSYEQYF,TGTGCCAGCAGCACGACGGGGGGCTCCTCCTACGAGCAGTACTTC
-,TRBV7-9,TRBJ2-7,-,CASSLRGYEQYF,TGTGCCAGCAGCTTACGGGGATACGAGCAGTACTTC
-,TRBV19,TRBJ1-4,-,CASTLTGYEKLFF,TGTGCCAGTACCCTAACAGGTTATGAAAAACTGTTTTTT
-,TRBV2,TRBJ2-7,TRBD2,CASSAGALAGGYEQYF,TGTGCCAGCAGTGCGGGGGCACTAGCGGGAGGCTACGAGCAGTACTTC
few,TRBV19,TRBJ1-2,TRBD1,CASSIRDRGRGGYTF,TGTGCCAGTAGTATCCGGGACAGGGGGCGCGGAGGCTACACCTTC
-,TRBV7-8,TRBJ1-1,-,CASSPHTRAQGSRNTEAFF,TGTGCCAGCAGCCCCCACACGCGAGCCCAGGGTTCGAGGAACACTGAAGCTTTCTTT
few,TRBV5-1,TRBJ1-2,TRBD1,CASSLEGTGVYGYTF,TGCGCCAGCAGCTTGGAAGGGACAGGGGTCTATGGCTACACCTTC
-,TRBV10-1,TRBJ2-2,-,CASSAGLGELFF,TGCGCCAGCAGCGCAGGGTTGGGGGAGCTGTTTTTT
few,TRBV6-5,TRBJ2-7,-,CASSELRYEQYF,TGTGCCAGCAGTGAATTGCGATACGAGCAGTACTTC
-,TRBV6-1,TRBJ2-5,TRBD1,CASSADRGQETQYF,TGTGCCAGCAGTGCGGACAGGGGGCAAGAGACCCAGTACTTC
-,TRBV27,TRBJ2-2,TRBD1,CASSPQGQGGRAGELFF,TGTGCCAGCAGTCCTCAAGGACAGGGCGGAAGAGCCGGGGAGCTGTTTTTT
-,TRBV7-9,TRBJ2-7,TRBD2,CASSFGTSGRTYEQYF,TGTGCCAGCAGTTTTGGGACTAGCGGGAGGACCTACGAGCAGTACTTC
-,TRBV11-2,TRBJ2-2,-,CASSLRGGSGTGELFF,TGTGCCAGCAGCTTAAGGGGGGGCTCGGGCACCGGGGAGCTGTTTTTT
-,TRBV30,TRBJ2-6,TRBD1,CACNRGKETGANVLTF,TGTGCCTGTAACAGGGGGAAGGAGACTGGGGCCAACGTCCTGACTTTC
-,TRBV11-2,TRBJ1-2,-,CASSLEGAGLYGYTF,TGTGCCAGCAGCTTAGAGGGTGCGGGTCTCTATGGCTACACCTTC
-,TRBV19,TRBJ1-5,TRBD1,CASSIPQGSFRNQPQHF,TGTGCCAGTAGTATACCACAGGGGAGTTTCCGCAATCAGCCCCAGCATTTT